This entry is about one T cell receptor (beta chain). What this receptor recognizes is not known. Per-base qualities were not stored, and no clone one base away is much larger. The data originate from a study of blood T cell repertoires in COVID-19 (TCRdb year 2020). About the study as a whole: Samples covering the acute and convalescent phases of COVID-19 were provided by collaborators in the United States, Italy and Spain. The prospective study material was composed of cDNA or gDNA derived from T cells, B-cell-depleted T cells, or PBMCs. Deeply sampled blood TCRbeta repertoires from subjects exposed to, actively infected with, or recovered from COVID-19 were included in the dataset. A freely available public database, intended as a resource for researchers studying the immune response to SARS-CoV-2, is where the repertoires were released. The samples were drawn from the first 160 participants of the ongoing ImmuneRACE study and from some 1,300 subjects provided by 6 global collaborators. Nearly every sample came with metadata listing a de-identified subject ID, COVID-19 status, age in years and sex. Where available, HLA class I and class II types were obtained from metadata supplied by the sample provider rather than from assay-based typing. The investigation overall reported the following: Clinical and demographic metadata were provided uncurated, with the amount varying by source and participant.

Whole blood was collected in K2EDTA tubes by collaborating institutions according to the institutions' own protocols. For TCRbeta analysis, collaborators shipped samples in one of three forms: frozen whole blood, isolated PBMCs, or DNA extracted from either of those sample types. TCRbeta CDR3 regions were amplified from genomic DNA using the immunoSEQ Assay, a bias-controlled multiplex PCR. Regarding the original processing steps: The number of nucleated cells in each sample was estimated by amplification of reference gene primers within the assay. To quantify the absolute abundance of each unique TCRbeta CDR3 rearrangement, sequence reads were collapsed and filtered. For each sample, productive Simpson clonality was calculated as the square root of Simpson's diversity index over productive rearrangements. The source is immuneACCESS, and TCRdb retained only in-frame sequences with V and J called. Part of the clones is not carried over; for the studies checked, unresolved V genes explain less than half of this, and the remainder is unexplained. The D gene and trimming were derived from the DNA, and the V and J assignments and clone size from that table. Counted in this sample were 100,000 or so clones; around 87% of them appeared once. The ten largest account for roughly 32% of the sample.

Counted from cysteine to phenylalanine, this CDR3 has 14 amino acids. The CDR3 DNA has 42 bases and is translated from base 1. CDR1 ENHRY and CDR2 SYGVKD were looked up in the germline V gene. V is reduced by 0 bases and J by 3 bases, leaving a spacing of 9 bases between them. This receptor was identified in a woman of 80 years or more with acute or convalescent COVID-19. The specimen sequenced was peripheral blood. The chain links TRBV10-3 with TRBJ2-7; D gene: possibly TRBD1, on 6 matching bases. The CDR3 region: CAISESGTLYEQYF. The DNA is TGTGCCATCAGTGAGTCCGGGACACTCTACGAGCAGTACTTC.